This TCR beta chain was recovered during a study of metastatic and nonmetastatic thyroid tumors. Study background: Comparative analysis of repertoires was undertaken across blood and tumor or nodule tissue obtained from malignant and benign thyroid patients.

This clone has just a few counts. Its target is not known. General study findings and limits: It was reportedly found that TCR beta diversity was significantly higher in malignant thyroid tumors than in benign nodules, a difference seen in both blood and tumor samples.

CDR1 and CDR2 from the germline V gene are SGHAT and FQDESV (reference sequence). This CDR3 spans 16 amino acids. With 5 bases removed from V and 2 bases from J, the gap between germline ends came to 16 bases. In the original analysis: Clinicopathological groups of papillary thyroid cancer showed CDR3 differences that were used to build a distant-metastasis classifier. TCRdb re-analyzed the PCR reads using MiXCR. The authors' filters were not applied to this entry. The sample holds fewer than 70,000 clones; 25% to 35% are singletons and the top ten take about 15%. No treatment of any kind had been given to any patient before thyroid surgery.

This receptor was obtained from a female donor with papillary thyroid cancer or a benign thyroid nodule (not recorded which). Some clones in this sample may be carry-over from other donors' samples. Sample: blood. V and J are TRBV11-1 and TRBJ2-1, with D perhaps TRBD2 (6 bases). CDR3 residues: CASSPSYSGTYNEQFF. CDR3 bases: TGTGCCAGCAGCCCCTCATATAGCGGAACCTACAATGAGCAGTTCTTC.